Below are 9 T cell receptor beta chains sequenced from a single sample in a study of cytomegalovirus exposure and HLA in healthy donors. PCR involved 60 Vbeta and 13 Jbeta primers. Produced via immunoSEQ multiplex PCR; TCRdb's table is partial and in-frame only. This sample yields some 150,000 clones, of which roughly 79% are seen a single time; about 2% belongs to the top ten. Sequenced: PBMCs. The receptor set was obtained from a woman in her twenties or thirties in good health and CMV-seropositive.

Worth noting for this clone: Different DNA sequences within this sample yield the same CDR3. The chain employs TRBV5-6 and TRBJ2-1; 9 bases match TRBD2. In germline, CDR1 is SGHDT, CDR2 YYEEEE. There are 15 residues in the CDR3. Unmatched junction bases numbered 7, after V lost 1 base and J lost 8 bases. This CDR3 reads CASSLRLAGTHEQFF. CDR3 in DNA: TGTGCCAGCAGCTTGAGGCTAGCGGGAACCCATGAGCAGTTCTTC.

The chain links TRBV6-1 to TRBJ1-3, with 8 bases lining up with TRBD1. There are 15 residues in the CDR3. J was trimmed by 2 bases and V by 2 bases; bases with no gene match: 2. Germline V gene sequence: CDR1 MNHNS, CDR2 SASEGT. The CDR3 region is CASSEMGQAGNTIYF. CDR3 nucleotides: TGTGCCAGCAGTGAAATGGGACAGGCTGGAAACACCATATATTTT.

The V call is TRBV27, the J call TRBJ2-7, with D perhaps matching TRBD2 (5 bases). The CDR3 has 13 residues. Germline CDR1 MNHEY, CDR2 SMNVEV (reference sequence). With 0 bases removed from V and 4 bases from J, the gap between germline ends came to 7 bases. The CDR3 DNA reads TGTGCCAGCAGTTTATCTAGGGAGTACGAGCAGTACTTC. It is translated as CASSLSREYEQYF.

The rearrangement joins TRBV5-4 to TRBJ2-2; TRBD2 matches at 12 bases. V gave up 0 bases and J gave up 4 bases; unmatched junction bases: 1. The CDR3 has 16 residues. Germline V lookup: CDR1 SGHNT, CDR2 YYREEE (reference sequence). CDR3 DNA: TGTGCCAGCAGCTTGGAACTAGCGGGAGGCACCGGGGAGCTGTTTTTT. Residues: CASSLELAGGTGELFF.

The CDR3 sequence is CASSRSGTGEGGYTF. The CDR3, as DNA: TGCGCCAGCAGCCGATCCGGGACAGGGGAGGGTGGCTACACCTTC. This chain uses TRBV5-1 with TRBJ1-2; 10 positions agree with TRBD1. The trim removed 4 bases at V and 7 bases at J, leaving 10 bases unmatched. CDR3 length equals 15 residues. CDR1 is SGHRS and CDR2 is YFSETQ in the germline V gene. Drawing the rest from reference TRBV5-1 and TRBJ1-2, the complete variable domain is KAGVTQTPRYLIKTRGQQVTLSCSPISGHRSVSWYQQTPGQGLQFLFEYFSETQRNKGNFPGRFSGRQFSNSRSEMNVSTLELGDSALYLCASSRSGTGEGGYTFGSGTRLTVV.

The chain has TRBV5-4 and TRBJ2-5, with TRBD1 matching 10 bases. Germline lookup yields CDR1 SGHNT and CDR2 YYREEE (reference sequence). The CDR3 covers 15 residues. V trimming: 2 bases; J trimming: 2 bases; junction bases outside the gene matches: 3. CDR3 nucleotides: TGTGCCAGCAGCTTTGGGACAGGGGAACAAGAGACCCAGTACTTC. This codes for CASSFGTGEQETQYF.

The chain couples TRBV28 to TRBJ1-6, with 8 bases identical to TRBD1. After removal of 6 bases from V and 6 bases from J, the junction contained 7 bases not matched to a gene. The CDR3 runs to 15 residues. The germline V gene encodes CDR1 MDHEN and CDR2 SYDVKM. CDR3 loop: CASSPRDRFNSPLHF. CDR3 DNA: TGTGCCAGCAGCCCTAGGGACAGGTTTAATTCACCCCTCCACTTT.

The chain links TRBV25-1 to TRBJ2-3; 7 bases match TRBD2. This CDR3 region has 14 residues. V was pared by 3 bases and J by 4 bases, with 4 bases of the junction left unmatched. The germline gives CDR1 MGHDK, CDR2 SYGVNS. CDR3 DNA: TGTGCCAGCAGTGATACAGCGGGGTCAGATACGCAGTATTTT. Translating gives CASSDTAGSDTQYF.

This clone has just a few counts. V usage is TRBV20-1 and J usage is TRBJ2-3; D gene uncertain. Trimming cost V 4 bases and J 2 bases, with 4 bases left between them. The CDR3 sequence is 11 residues long. Germline values: CDR1 DFQATT, CDR2 SNEGSKA (reference sequence). CDR3 DNA sequence: TGCAGTGCTACACTCACAGATACGCAGTATTTT. As protein: CSATLTDTQYF.